The TCR beta chain described here comes from a study of T cells in Graves' hyperthyroidism and ophthalmopathy. Points from the study as a whole: Most thyroid clonotypes expanded above 0.001 were also detected in blood. In the analysis, a 13 V-J model separated ophthalmopathy from stable hyperthyroidism.

A remark on this clonotype: Its antigen is as yet unknown.

The CDR3 covers 17 residues. Losses at the gene ends were 5 bases for V and 0 bases for J; bases not matched to a gene: 9. Germline V gene data show CDR1 as SGHVS and CDR2 as FQNEAQ. Exclusion of a patient resulted from uncontrolled infection, other autoimmune disease, pregnancy or lactation. RNA transcripts provided the source from which TCR beta CDR3 regions were amplified. HTBI primers were used for first-round RT-PCR of the TCR CDR3. TCRdb redid the calling of the multiplex PCR reads with MiXCR, one entry per CDR3 protein. Of nearly 600,000 distinct CDR3 sequences in the sample, approximately 14% were seen once.

The receptor was isolated from a woman between 18 and 30 years old with Graves' ophthalmopathy. The sequenced sample consisted of blood. This sequence joins TRBV7-8 and TRBJ1-5, with TRBD1 matching over 8 bases. The CDR3 spells CASSGGTGGFSNQPQHF. The CDR3 nucleotides are TGTGCCAGCAGCGGGGGGACAGGAGGCTTTAGCAATCAGCCCCAGCATTTT.